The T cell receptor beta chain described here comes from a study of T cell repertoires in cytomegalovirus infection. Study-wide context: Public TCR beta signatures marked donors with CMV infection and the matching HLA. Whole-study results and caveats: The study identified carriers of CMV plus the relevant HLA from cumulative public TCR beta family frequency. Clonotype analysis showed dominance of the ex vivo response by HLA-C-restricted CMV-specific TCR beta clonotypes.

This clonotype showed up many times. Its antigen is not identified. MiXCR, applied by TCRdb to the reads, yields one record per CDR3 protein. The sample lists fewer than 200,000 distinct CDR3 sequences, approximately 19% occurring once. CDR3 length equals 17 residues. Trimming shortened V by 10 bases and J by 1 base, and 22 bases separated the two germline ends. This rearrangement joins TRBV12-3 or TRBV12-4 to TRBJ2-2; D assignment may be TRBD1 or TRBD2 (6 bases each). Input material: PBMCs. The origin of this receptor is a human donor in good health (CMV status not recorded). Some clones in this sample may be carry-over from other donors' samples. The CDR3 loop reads CATSFGGTPRNTGELFF. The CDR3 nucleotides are TGTGCCACCTCTTTCGGGGGCACCCCCCGGAACACCGGGGAGCTGTTTTTT.